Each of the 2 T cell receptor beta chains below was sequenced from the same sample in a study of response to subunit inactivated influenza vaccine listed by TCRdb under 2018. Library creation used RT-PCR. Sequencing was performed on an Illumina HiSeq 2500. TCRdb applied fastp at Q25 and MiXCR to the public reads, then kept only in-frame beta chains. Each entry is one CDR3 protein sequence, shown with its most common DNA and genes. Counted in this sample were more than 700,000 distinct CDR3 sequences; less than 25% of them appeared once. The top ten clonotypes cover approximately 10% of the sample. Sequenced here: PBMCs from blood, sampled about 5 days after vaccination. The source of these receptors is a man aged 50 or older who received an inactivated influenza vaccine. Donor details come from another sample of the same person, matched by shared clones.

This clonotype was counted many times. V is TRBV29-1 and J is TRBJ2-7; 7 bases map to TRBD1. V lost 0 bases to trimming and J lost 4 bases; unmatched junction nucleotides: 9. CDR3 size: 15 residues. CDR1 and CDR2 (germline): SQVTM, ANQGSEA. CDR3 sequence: CSVEDLGAGGYEQYF. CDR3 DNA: TGCAGCGTTGAAGATCTAGGGGCAGGGGGATACGAGCAGTACTTC.

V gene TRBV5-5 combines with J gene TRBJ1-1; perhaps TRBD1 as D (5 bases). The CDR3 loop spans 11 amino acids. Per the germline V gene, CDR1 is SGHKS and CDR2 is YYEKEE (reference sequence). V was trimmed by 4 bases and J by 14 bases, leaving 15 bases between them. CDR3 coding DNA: TGTGCCAGCAGCCGCTCGGACGGGACGTTCTTT. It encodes CASSRSDGTFF.